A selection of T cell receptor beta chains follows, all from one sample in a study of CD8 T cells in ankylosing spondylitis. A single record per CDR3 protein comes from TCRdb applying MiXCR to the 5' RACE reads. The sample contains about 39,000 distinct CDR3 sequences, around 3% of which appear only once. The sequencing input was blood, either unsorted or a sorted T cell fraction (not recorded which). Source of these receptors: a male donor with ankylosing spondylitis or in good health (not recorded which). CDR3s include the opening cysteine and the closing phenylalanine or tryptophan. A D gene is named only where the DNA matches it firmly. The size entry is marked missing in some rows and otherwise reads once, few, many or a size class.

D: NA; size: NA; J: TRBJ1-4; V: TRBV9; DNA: TGTGCCAGCAGCGTAGGACACGGGCTTGAAAAACTGTTTTTT; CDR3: CASSVGHGLEKLFF
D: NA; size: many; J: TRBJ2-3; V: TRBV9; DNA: TGTGCCAGCAGCAACCGGGACGCCGCAGATACGCAGTATTTT; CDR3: CASSNRDAADTQYF
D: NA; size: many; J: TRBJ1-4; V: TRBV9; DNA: TGTGCCAGCAGCGTAGGGTTACAAGGGGTGGAGGAAAAACTGTTTTTT; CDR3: CASSVGLQGVEEKLFF
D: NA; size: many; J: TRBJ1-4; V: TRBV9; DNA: TGTGCCAGCAGCGTCGCAGCGGCAACTAATGAAAAACTGTTTTTT; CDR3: CASSVAAATNEKLFF
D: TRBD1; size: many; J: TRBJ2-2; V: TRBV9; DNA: TGTGCCAGCAGCGCGACAGGGGGCACGGGGGAGCTGTTTTTT; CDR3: CASSATGGTGELFF
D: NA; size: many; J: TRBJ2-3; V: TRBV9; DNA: TGTGCCAGCAGAAGTAGCTTCGGTGGAGATACGCAGTATTTT; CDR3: CASRSSFGGDTQYF
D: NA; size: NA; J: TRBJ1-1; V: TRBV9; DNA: TGTGCCAGCAGCGTAGCGGGAGGGGGAAGTCACGGGACTGAAGCTTTCTTT; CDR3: CASSVAGGGSHGTEAFF
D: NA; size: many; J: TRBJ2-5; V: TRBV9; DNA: TGTGCCAGCAGCGTAGGGCAGGGGAAGGTTCAAGAGACCCAGTACTTC; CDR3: CASSVGQGKVQETQYF
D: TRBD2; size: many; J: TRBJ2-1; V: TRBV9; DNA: TGTGCCAGCAGCGTAGGTCTAGCGGGAGTTGAGGATGAGCAGTTCTTC; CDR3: CASSVGLAGVEDEQFF
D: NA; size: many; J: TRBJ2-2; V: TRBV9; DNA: TGTGCCAGCAGCTCCCACCCCTCGAGCTTAGGGGGGGAGCTGTTTTTT; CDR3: CASSSHPSSLGGELFF
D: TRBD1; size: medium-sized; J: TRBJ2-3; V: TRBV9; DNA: TGTGCCAGCAGCGTAGTTGGGACAGGGTTAACAGATACGCAGTATTTT; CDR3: CASSVVGTGLTDTQYF
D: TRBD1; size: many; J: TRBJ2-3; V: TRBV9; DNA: TGTGCCAGCAGCGTAGACAGGGGTGCGGGCACAGATACGCAGTATTTT; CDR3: CASSVDRGAGTDTQYF
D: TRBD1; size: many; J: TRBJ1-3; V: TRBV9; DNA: TGTGCCAGCAGCCAATCGGGACAGCCATACTCTGGAAACACCATATATTTT; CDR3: CASSQSGQPYSGNTIYF
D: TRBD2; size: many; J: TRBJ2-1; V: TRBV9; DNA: TGTGCCAGCAGCGTATCACCCGGGACTAGCGGAAATGAGCAGTTCTTC; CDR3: CASSVSPGTSGNEQFF
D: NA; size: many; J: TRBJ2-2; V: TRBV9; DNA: TGTGCCAGCAGCGTAGTCAGGGACCCCGCGGGCACCGGGGAGCTGTTTTTT; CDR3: CASSVVRDPAGTGELFF
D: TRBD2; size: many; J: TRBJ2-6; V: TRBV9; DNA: TGTGCCAGCAGCGCACGGGGGGGAGCTGGGGCCAACGTCCTGACTTTC; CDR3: CASSARGGAGANVLTF
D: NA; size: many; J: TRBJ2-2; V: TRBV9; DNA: TGTGCCAGCAGCGTAGTTCAGGGGCACGGGGAGCTGTTTTTT; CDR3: CASSVVQGHGELFF
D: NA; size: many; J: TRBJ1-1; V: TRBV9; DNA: TGTGCCAGCAGCCTTGAGGGTCGGACTGAAGCTTTCTTT; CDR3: CASSLEGRTEAFF
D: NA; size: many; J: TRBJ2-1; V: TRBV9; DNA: TGTGCCAGCACCGCCAGTGAAGTTACCTACAATGAGCAGTTCTTC; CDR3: CASTASEVTYNEQFF
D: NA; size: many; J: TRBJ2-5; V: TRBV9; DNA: TGTGCCAGCAGCCTAGGACAGACGCTCCAAGAGACCCAGTACTTC; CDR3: CASSLGQTLQETQYF
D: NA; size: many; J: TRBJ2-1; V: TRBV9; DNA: TGTGCCAGCAGCCCCGTTGGGTATGAGCAGTTCTTC; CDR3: CASSPVGYEQFF
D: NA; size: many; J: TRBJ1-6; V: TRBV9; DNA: TGTGCCAGCAGTCGCAGTTGGGGTTCACCCCTCCACTTT; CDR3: CASSRSWGSPLHF
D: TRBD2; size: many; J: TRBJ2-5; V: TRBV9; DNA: TGTGCCAGCTCCCCGGCGGGGGGGACGCAAGAGACCCAGTACTTC; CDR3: CASSPAGGTQETQYF
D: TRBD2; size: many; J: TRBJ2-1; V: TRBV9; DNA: TGTGCCAGCAGCGTAGGGAGTAGCGGGGATGAGCAGTTCTTC; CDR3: CASSVGSSGDEQFF
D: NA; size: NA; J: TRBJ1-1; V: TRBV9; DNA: TGTGCCAGCAGCATTTCCTGGGGGCGGTCTGAAGCTTTCTTT; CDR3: CASSISWGRSEAFF
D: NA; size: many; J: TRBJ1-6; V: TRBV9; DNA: TGTGCCAGCAGCGTAGAAGGACAGCCGACCCTCCACTTT; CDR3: CASSVEGQPTLHF
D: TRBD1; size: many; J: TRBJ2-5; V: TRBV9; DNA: TGTGCCAGCAGCGTGGATCACAGGGGAGAGACCCAGTACTTC; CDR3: CASSVDHRGETQYF
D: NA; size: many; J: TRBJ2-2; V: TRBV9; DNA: TGTGCCAGCAGCGTAACGGAGGGAAGCACCGGGGAGCTGTTTTTT; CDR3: CASSVTEGSTGELFF
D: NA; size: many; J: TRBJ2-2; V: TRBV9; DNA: TGTGCCAGCAGCGTAGTAGCAGAGGCGAACACCGGGGAGCTGTTTTTT; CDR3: CASSVVAEANTGELFF
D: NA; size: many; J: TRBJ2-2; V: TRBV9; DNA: TGTGCCAGCAGCGTAGTCGGGGGAGGCACCGGGGAGCTGTTTTTT; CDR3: CASSVVGGGTGELFF
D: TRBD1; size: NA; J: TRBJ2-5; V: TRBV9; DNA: TGTGCCAGCAGCGAGGCCGGGACAGGGGCAGAGACCCAGTACTTC; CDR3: CASSEAGTGAETQYF
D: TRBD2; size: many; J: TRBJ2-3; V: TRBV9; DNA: TGTGCCAGCAGCGACGGGACTAGCGGGAGGTGGACAGATACGCAGTATTTT; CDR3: CASSDGTSGRWTDTQYF
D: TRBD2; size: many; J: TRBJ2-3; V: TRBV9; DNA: TGTGCCAGCAGCCCCCCAGGAGCGGGGGCCTGGGATACGCAGTATTTT; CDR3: CASSPPGAGAWDTQYF
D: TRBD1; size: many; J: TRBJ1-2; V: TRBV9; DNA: TGTGCCAGCAGCGAGGGACAGAATAACTATGGCTACACCTTC; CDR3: CASSEGQNNYGYTF
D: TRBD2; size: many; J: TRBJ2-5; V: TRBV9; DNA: TGTGCCAGCAGCGTAGGTAGCGGGAGAGGCCAAGAGACCCAGTACTTC; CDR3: CASSVGSGRGQETQYF